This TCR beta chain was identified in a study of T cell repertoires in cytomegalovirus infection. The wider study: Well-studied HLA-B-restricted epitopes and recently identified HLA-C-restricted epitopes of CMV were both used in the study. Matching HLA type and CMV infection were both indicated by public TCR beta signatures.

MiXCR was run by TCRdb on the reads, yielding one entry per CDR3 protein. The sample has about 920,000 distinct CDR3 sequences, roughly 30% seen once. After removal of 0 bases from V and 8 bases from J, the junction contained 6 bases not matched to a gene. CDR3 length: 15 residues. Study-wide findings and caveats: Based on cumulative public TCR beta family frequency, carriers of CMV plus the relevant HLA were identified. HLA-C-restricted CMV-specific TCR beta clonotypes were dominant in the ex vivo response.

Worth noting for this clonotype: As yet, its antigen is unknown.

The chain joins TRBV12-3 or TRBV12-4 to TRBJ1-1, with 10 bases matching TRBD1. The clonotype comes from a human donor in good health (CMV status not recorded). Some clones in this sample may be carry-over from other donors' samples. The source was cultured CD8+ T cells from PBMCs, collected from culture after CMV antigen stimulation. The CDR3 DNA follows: TGTGCCAGCAGTTTAGCGCGTCGACAGGGGGCGGAAGCTTTCTTT. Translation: CASSLARRQGAEAFF.